This TCR beta chain was identified in a study of shared clonotypes between healthy human individuals. The wider study: Donors had three CD4 naive, three CD4 memory, two CD8 naive and one CD8 memory plate apiece.

Study-level results: Limited genetic and exposure-history diversity came from having few donors.

Note on this clone: Its antigen is unidentified.

Using immunoSEQ multiplex PCR, the repertoire was profiled, and TCRdb retains in-frame clones only, with some absent. The data contain about 980,000 clones, roughly 72% of them singletons. The sequence derives from a man aged 18-30 years in good health. Sequenced: memory CD4+ T cells sorted from blood. Subset: CD45RA-negative fraction.

CDR3 coding DNA: TGCGCCAGCAGCAATGGTGGGGACTCCACAGATACGCAGTATTTT. Its protein is CASSNGGDSTDTQYF. The V gene is TRBV5-1, the J gene TRBJ2-3; the D gene is possibly TRBD2 (6 bases). CDR1 is SGHRS, CDR2 YFSETQ, per germline. Trimming stripped 4 bases from V and 2 bases from J, with 14 bases between. The CDR3 totals 15 residues.